These T cell receptor beta chains were read from a single sample in a study of tumor and adjacent non-tumor tissue in lung cancer. TCRdb independently ran MiXCR on the multiplex PCR reads; one entry per CDR3 protein. The data contain roughly 75,000 distinct CDR3 sequences, 80% to 90% of them singletons. The specimen was distant non-tumor lung tissue. These receptors were obtained from a man aged 60-69 years with non-small cell lung cancer. Both conserved end residues are part of each CDR3. D genes are given only for firm matches. The listing skips clone size in some rows; elsewhere it reads once, few, many or a size class.

d_call j_call v_call clone_size cdr3_nt cdr3_aa
- TRBJ2-3 TRBV29-1 few TGCAGCGTCGGGCAGGGCGGAGATACGCAGTGTTTT CSVGQGGDTQCF
- TRBJ2-2 TRBV30 - TGTGCCTGGATTCCGACTAAGTACGGGACCGGGGAGCTGTTTTTT CAWIPTKYGTGELFF
- TRBJ2-7 TRBV5-4 - TGTACCAGCAGCTTGTCCCTGGGAGTGGTAGGCGAGCAGTATTTC CTSSLSLGVVGEQYF
- TRBJ2-3 TRBV4-3 - TGCGCCAGCAGCCAAGCATCGGCCTCCGGCACAGATACGCAGTATTTC CASSQASASGTDTQYF
- TRBJ2-7 TRBV6-2/TRBV6-3 - TGTGCCAGTAGAAAAGTGCACGCGCCCAGGACCTACGAGCAGTACTTC CASRKVHAPRTYEQYF
- TRBJ2-6 TRBV11-2 - TGTGCCAGCAGCTTAGTTCCAAAAGACAGGCCGTCTGGGGCCAACGCCCTGGCTTTC CASSLVPKDRPSGANALAF
- TRBJ1-6 TRBV28 - TGTGCCAGCAGTTTAGTTGTCCACTGGGGTTCACCCTTCCACTTT CASSLVVHWGSPFHF
TRBD1 TRBJ2-3 TRBV11-3 once TGTGCGAGCATCGTTCAGGGGGCAGATACGCAGTATTTT CASIVQGADTQYF
- TRBJ2-7 TRBV20-1 few TGCAGTGCTATGGGGATGGCTATAGGCAAGCAATACTTC CSAMGMAIGKQYF
- TRBJ2-5 TRBV11-2 - TGTGCCAGCAGCTCCACGATGAGGCGGCCAAAGGAGACCCAGTACTTC CASSSTMRRPKETQYF
TRBD1 TRBJ1-4 TRBV12-3/TRBV12-4 - TGTGCCAGCAATGACCCTCAGGGGGTTACAACTAATGAAAAACTGTTTTTT CASNDPQGVTTNEKLFF
- TRBJ2-5 TRBV6-5 few TGTGCCAACAGTGATACCGGTACCGCGGGGGCCCAGTATTTC CANSDTGTAGAQYF
- TRBJ2-3 TRBV6-2/TRBV6-3 once TGTGCCTGCCAGACTCACCTTTCCACAGATACACAGTATTTT CACQTHLSTDTQYF
TRBD2 TRBJ2-3 TRBV20-1 - TGCAGTGCTACACGCGGGGGGTTGAGGACAGATACGCAGTATTTT CSATRGGLRTDTQYF
TRBD1 TRBJ2-5 TRBV11-3 - TGTGCCAGCAGCTTAGGGACAGGGATACCAGAGACCCAGTACTTC CASSLGTGIPETQYF
- TRBJ2-7 TRBV11-3 - TGTGCCAGCAGCCATCGGACTGTATTAATCTATGAGCAGTACTTC CASSHRTVLIYEQYF
- TRBJ1-5 TRBV30 - TGTGCCTGGAGTCAGGACCACGGTAGCAATCAGCCCCAGCATTTT CAWSQDHGSNQPQHF
- TRBJ1-1 TRBV29-1 - TGCAGCTCCTTCAGGGGCCACGCATCCATGAACACTGAAGCTTTCTTT CSSFRGHASMNTEAFF
- TRBJ2-1 TRBV6-6 - TGTGCCAGCAGTCAACTAGAGGGAGAACACAATGAGCAGTTCTTC CASSQLEGEHNEQFF
- TRBJ2-3 TRBV4-1 - TGCGCCAGCAGCCAACCTTTTAAGGGGCTGAGTACGCAATATTTT CASSQPFKGLSTQYF
- TRBJ2-5 TRBV11-2 - TGTGCCAGCAGCTCCACAATGTGGGGGCCAAAGGAGACCCATCACTTC CASSSTMWGPKETHHF
- TRBJ1-5 TRBV6-5 - TGTGCCAGCAGTTATATACATGGAAGCAATCAGCCCCAGCATTTT CASSYIHGSNQPQHF
- TRBJ2-7 TRBV20-1 - TGCTGTGCTAGAAACAGGGCGGACGAACAGTACTTC CCARNRADEQYF
TRBD1 TRBJ2-5 TRBV29-1 - TGCAGCGTCGCCGGGACAGGGGGTTTGGGGGAGACCCAGTACTTC CSVAGTGGLGETQYF
TRBD1 TRBJ1-1 TRBV4-1 few TGCGCCAGCAGCCACCCCAGGGGGGAGGGAGAAAAGCACACTGAAGCTCTCTTT CASSHPRGEGEKHTEALF
- TRBJ1-2 TRBV12-3/TRBV12-4 - TGTGCCAGCACAGACCGATATGACTACACCTTC CASTDRYDYTF
TRBD1 TRBJ2-7 TRBV4-3 - TGTGTCAGCAGCCAACGGGACAGGGGGGACGAGCAGTACTTC CVSSQRDRGDEQYF
- TRBJ2-1 TRBV12-1 - TGTGCCAGCAGCTTTTTGGCGGGAGTAGCTGATGAGCAGTTCTTC CASSFLAGVADEQFF
- TRBJ2-3 TRBV29-1 - TGCAGCGTTCTGGCACAGACATATACGCAGTATTTT CSVLAQTYTQYF
- TRBJ2-1 TRBV6-5 - TGTACCAGCAGTTACGGGGGTTCGGGGGGCTTTAGTTACAATGAGCAGTTCTTC CTSSYGGSGGFSYNEQFF
- TRBJ1-1 TRBV6-5 many TGTGCCAGCAGTTTAGAGAAGAACACTGAAGCTTTCTTT CASSLEKNTEAFF
- TRBJ2-2 TRBV11-2 - TGTGTCAGCAGCTTAGAGAACACAGGGGAGCTGTTTTTT CVSSLENTGELFF
TRBD2 TRBJ2-1 TRBV29-1 - TGCAGCGCGCTGGAGGCGGGAGACTCGGATGAGCAATTCTTC CSALEAGDSDEQFF
- TRBJ2-1 TRBV5-1 - TGCACTAGCAGCTTTGACCCGGAGGGGGGTGCCTACAATGAGCAGTTCTTC CTSSFDPEGGAYNEQFF
- TRBJ2-1 TRBV20-1 many TGCAGTGCTAAGAGGCCTCGCTCCTACAATGAGCAGTTCTTC CSAKRPRSYNEQFF
TRBD1 TRBJ1-1 TRBV6-5 once TGTACCAACAGTTACAGGGGGACAGGGCGGAACACTGAAGTTTTCTTT CTNSYRGTGRNTEVFF